This TCR beta chain is from a study of glioma-infiltrating T cells after dendritic cell vaccination. Points on this clone: Its antigen is not identified.

V was trimmed by 2 bases and J by 2 bases, leaving 9 bases between them. Germline V gene sequence: CDR1 SGHRS, CDR2 YFSETQ. This CDR3 has 14 amino acids. Sample time point: after dendritic cell vaccination, including at tumor progression/relapse. Generated by immunoSEQ multiplex PCR, the TCRdb table keeps only in-frame clones and is missing some. The table lists 100,000 or so clones, nearly 90% of them singletons. The study, taken as a whole, reports: Longer survival after dendritic cell vaccination followed higher pretreatment TIL content.

The chain uses TRBV5-1 and TRBJ2-3, with D maybe TRBD2 (6 bases). The source material was blood, sampled after dendritic cell vaccination. The TCR sequence derives from a human donor with glioblastoma. The CDR3 loop is CASSFGGFTDTQYF. The DNA for the CDR3 is TGCGCCAGCAGCTTTGGAGGGTTCACAGATACGCAGTATTTT.